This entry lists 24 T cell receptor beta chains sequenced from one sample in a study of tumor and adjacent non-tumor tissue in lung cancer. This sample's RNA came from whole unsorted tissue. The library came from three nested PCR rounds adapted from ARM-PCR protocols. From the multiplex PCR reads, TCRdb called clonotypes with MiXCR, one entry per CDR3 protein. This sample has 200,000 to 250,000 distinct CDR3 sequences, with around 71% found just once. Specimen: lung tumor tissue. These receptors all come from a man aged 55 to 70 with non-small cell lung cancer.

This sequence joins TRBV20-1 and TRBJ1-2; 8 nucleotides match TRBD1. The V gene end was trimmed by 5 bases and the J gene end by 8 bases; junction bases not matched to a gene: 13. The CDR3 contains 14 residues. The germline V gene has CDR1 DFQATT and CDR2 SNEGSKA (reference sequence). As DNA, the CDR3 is TGCAGTGCTTCCATCAGGGGGCCAAAAGGAGGCTACACCTTC. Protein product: CSASIRGPKGGYTF.

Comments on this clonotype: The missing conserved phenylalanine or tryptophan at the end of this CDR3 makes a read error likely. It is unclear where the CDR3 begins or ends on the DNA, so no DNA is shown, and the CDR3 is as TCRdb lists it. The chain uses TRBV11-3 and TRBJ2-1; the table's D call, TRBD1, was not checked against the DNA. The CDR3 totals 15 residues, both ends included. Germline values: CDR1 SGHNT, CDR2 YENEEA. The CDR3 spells CASGPGVRRGNEQLL.

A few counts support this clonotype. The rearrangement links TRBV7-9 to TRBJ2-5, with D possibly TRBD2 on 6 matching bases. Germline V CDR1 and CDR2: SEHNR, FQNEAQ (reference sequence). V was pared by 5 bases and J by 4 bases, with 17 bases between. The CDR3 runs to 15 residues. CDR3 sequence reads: CASSVGLTSPETQYF. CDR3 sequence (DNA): TGTGCCAGCAGCGTCGGACTTACTAGCCCAGAGACCCAGTACTTC.

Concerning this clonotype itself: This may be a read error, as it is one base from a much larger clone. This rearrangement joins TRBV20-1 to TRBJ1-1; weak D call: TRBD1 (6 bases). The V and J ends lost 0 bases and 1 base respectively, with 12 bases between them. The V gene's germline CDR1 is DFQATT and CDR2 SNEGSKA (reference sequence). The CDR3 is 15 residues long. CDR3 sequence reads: CSARDPRGGNTEAFF. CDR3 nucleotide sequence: TGCAGTGCTAGAGATCCCAGGGGAGGGAACACTGAAGCTTTCTTT.

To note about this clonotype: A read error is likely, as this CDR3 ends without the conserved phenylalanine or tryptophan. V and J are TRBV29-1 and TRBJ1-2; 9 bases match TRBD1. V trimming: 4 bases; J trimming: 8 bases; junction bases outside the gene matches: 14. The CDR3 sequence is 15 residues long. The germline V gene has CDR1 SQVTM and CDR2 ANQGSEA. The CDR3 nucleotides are TGCAGCGTTGGTATGCTCGGGACAGGGACCTACGGCTACACCTTA. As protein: CSVGMLGTGTYGYTL.

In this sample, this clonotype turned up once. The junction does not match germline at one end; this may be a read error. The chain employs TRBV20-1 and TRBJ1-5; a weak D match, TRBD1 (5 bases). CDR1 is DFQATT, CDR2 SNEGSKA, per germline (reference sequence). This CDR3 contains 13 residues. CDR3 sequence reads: CSVRSRALGPQHF. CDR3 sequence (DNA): TGCAGTGTTAGATCCAGGGCTTTAGGGCCCCAGCATTTT.

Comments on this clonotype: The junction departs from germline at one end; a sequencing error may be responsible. CDR3 DNA: TGTGCCAGCAGTACCGTCTGGGAGAACACTGAAGCTTTATTT. It encodes CASSTVWENTEALF. The chain couples TRBV6-6 to TRBJ1-1, with D uncertain. CDR1 is MNHNY and CDR2 is SVGAGI in the germline V gene (reference sequence). This CDR3 comprises 14 residues.

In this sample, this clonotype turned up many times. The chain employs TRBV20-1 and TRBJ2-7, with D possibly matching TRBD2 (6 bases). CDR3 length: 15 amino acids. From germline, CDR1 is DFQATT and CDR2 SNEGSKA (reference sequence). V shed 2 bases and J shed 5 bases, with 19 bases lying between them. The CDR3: CSARRVGGSRDEQYF. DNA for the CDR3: TGCAGTGCTAGACGTGTAGGAGGGAGCCGCGACGAGCAGTACTTC.

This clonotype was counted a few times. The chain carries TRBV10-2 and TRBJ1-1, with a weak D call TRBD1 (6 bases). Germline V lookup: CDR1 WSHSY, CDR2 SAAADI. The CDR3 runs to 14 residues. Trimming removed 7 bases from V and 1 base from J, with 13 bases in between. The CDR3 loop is CASNPTGGNTEAFF. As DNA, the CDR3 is TGCGCCAGCAACCCGACAGGCGGGAACACTGAAGCTTTCTTT.

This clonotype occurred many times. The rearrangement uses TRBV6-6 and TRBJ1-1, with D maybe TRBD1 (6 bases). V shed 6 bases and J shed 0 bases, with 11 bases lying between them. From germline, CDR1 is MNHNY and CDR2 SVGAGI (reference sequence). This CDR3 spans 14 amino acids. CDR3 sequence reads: CASSRQVVNTEAFF. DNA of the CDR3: TGTGCCAGCAGCCGACAGGTTGTGAACACTGAAGCTTTCTTT.

The CDR3 protein is CASSLTGGTEAFF. In nucleotides, the CDR3 is TGTGCCAGCAGCTTGACAGGGGGCACTGAAGCTTTCTTT. The chain employs TRBV7-8 and TRBJ1-1; 9 bases are a match to TRBD1. The CDR3 contains 13 residues. The germline CDR1 and CDR2 sequences are SGHVS and FQNEAQ. After removal of 3 bases from V and 4 bases from J, the junction contained 0 bases not matched to a gene.

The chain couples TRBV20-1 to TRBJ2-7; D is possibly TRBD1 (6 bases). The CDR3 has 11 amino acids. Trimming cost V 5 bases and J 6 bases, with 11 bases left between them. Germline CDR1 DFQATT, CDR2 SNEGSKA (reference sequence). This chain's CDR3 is CSAPTGSEQYF. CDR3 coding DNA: TGCAGTGCTCCCACAGGGTCCGAGCAGTACTTC.

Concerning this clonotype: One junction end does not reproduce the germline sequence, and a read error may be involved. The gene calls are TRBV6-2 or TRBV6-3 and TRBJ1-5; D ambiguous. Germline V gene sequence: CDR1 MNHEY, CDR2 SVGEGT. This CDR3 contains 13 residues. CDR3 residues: CGSSPSATQLQHF. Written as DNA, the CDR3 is TGTGGCAGCAGCCCTTCGGCGACTCAGCTCCAGCATTTT.

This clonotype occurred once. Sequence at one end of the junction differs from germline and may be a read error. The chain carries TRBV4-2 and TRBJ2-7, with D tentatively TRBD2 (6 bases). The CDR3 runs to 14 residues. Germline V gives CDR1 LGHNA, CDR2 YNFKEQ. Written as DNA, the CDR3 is TGTGCCAACAGCCAAGGAACTAGCACCTACGAGCAGTACTTC. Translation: CANSQGTSTYEQYF.

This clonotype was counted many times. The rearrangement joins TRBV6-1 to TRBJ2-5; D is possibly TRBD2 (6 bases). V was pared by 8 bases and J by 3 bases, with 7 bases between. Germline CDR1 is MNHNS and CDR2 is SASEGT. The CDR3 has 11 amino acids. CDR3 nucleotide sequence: TGTGCCAGCCGGGGGAAAGAGACCCAGTACTTC. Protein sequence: CASRGKETQYF.

For the CDR3, the DNA is TGTGCCAGCAGTTCTAGCGGGAGTTGGGACAATGAGCAGTTCTTC. Its protein product is CASSSSGSWDNEQFF. The chain couples TRBV6-1 to TRBJ2-1; 10 bases agree with TRBD2. This CDR3 is 15 amino acids long. The V gene's germline CDR1 is MNHNS and CDR2 SASEGT. V shed 5 bases, J shed 5 bases, and the junction held 6 bases outside the gene matches.

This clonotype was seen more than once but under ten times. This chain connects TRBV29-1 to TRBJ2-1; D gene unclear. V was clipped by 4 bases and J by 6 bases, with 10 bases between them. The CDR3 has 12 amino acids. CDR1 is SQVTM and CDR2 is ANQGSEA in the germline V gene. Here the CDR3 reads CSVAAQVNEQFF. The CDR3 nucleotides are TGCAGCGTTGCAGCGCAGGTCAATGAGCAGTTCTTC.

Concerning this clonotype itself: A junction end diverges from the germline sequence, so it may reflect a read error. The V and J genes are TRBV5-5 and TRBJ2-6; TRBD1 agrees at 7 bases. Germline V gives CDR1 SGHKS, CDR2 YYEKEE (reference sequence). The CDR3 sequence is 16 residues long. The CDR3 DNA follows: TGTGCCAGCAGCTTGACAGGGGCTGGAGTGGCCAACATCCTGACTTTC. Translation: CASSLTGAGVANILTF.

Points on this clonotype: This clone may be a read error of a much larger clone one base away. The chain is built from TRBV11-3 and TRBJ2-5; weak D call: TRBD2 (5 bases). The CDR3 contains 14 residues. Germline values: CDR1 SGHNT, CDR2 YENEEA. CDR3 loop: CASSLAYNGEIQYF. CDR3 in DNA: TGTGCCAGCAGCTTAGCCTATAACGGGGAGATCCAGTACTTC.

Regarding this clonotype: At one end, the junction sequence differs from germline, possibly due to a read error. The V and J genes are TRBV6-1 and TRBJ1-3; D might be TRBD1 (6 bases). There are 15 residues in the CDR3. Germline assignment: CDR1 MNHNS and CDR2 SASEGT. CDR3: CTSCEGGGSGNTMYF. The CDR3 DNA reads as TGTACCAGCTGTGAAGGGGGTGGCTCTGGAAACACCATGTATTTT.

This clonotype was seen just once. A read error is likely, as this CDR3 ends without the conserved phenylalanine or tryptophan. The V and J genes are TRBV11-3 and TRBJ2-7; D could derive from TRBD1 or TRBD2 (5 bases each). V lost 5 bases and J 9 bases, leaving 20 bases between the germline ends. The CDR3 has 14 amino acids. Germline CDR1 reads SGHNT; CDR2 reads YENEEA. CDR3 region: CASSPRDEAGGQYI. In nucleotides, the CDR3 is TGTGCCAGCAGCCCCCGGGACGAAGCTGGCGGGCAGTACATC.

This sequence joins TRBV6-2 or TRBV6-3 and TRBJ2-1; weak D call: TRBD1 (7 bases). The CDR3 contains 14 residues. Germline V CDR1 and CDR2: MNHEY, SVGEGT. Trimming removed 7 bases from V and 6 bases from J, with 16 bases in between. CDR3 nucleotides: TGTGCCAGCACAACCGGCAGGGGGGTCAATGAGCAGTTCTTC. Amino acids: CASTTGRGVNEQFF.

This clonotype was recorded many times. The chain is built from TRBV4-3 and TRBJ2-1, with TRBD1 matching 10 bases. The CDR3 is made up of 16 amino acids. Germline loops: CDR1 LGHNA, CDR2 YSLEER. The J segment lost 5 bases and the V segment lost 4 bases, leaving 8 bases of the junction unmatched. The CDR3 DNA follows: TGCGCCAGCAGCCGGGGAGTGGGACAGGGGAACAATGAGCAGTTCTTC. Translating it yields CASSRGVGQGNNEQFF.

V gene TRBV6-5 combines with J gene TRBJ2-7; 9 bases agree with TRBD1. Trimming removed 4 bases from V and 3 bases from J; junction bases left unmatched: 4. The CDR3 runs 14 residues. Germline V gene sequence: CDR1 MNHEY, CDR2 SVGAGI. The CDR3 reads CASSLDRGVYEQYF. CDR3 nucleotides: TGTGCCAGCAGTTTAGACAGGGGGGTCTACGAGCAGTACTTC.